These T cell receptor beta chains were read from a single sample in a study of regulatory and conventional T cells in RAG deficiency. Libraries were prepared by immunoSEQ multiplex PCR; TCRdb keeps only in-frame clonotypes and omits some of them. Of more than 40,000 clones listed, more than 80% were seen once; the top ten hold approximately 0.51%. The same sample was also used in a study of regulatory T cells.

The sequenced material came from CD4+ effector T cells sorted from blood. The receptors come from a human donor in good health. Both conserved end residues are part of each CDR3. A D gene is named only where the DNA matches it firmly.

TRBV5-4,TRBJ1-2,.,TGTGCCAGCAGCTTGGGGCAGGAGGATGGCTACACCTTC,CASSLGQEDGYTF
TRBV11-2,TRBJ2-7,TRBD2,TGTGCCAGCAGCCCCAAACTAGCGGGGTCTTCCTACGAGCAGTACTTC,CASSPKLAGSSYEQYF
TRBV19,TRBJ2-5,TRBD1,TGTGCCAGTAGTATGAAATCTACAGGGGTTCAAGAGACCCAGTACTTC,CASSMKSTGVQETQYF
TRBV5-6,TRBJ1-4,.,TGTGCCAGCAGCTTGTATCAAACAACTAATGAAAAACTGTTTTTT,CASSLYQTTNEKLFF
TRBV7-5,TRBJ2-3,.,TGTGCCAGAAGTGGCATGGAGCGGGAGGGCCGAGATACGCAGTATTTT,CARSGMEREGRDTQYF
TRBV19,TRBJ2-3,TRBD2,TGTGCCAGTAGTACCCCGGGTCGGGGGGATTTCCCAGATACGCAGTATTTT,CASSTPGRGDFPDTQYF
TRBV5-1,TRBJ2-3,TRBD2,TGCGCCAGCAGTTCCGGGACTAGCGGGGCTAGCACAGATACGCAGTATTTT,CASSSGTSGASTDTQYF
TRBV5-3,TRBJ1-1,TRBD1,TGTGCCAGCAACAGGGGCAATCCCGGCAGCCCGAACACTGAAGCTTTCTTT,CASNRGNPGSPNTEAFF
TRBV14,TRBJ2-1,.,TGTGCCAGCAGCCAAGATCCCAGGGACTCCTACAATGAGCAGTTCTTC,CASSQDPRDSYNEQFF
TRBV2,TRBJ1-1,TRBD1,TGTGCCAGCAGTGAAAGGGCAGGGGGGAACACTGAAGCTTTCTTT,CASSERAGGNTEAFF
TRBV4-2,TRBJ1-1,.,TGTGCCAGCAGCTCGGAGGCGGCGATGAACACTGAAGCTTTCTTT,CASSSEAAMNTEAFF
TRBV6-1,TRBJ1-2,TRBD1,TGTGCCAGCAGCCAGGGGGGGGTCTATGGCTACACCTTC,CASSQGGVYGYTF
TRBV7-6,TRBJ2-5,.,TGTGCCAGCAGCGCTCGGACAGACCCCCAAGAGACCCAGTACTTC,CASSARTDPQETQYF
TRBV15,TRBJ1-6,.,TGTGCCACCAGCAGAGACAGGGGCCCCTCACCCCTCCACTTT,CATSRDRGPSPLHF
TRBV18,TRBJ2-3,TRBD2,TGTGCCAGCTCACGGGGGGGACTAGCGACCACAGATACGCAGTATTTT,CASSRGGLATTDTQYF
TRBV6-5,TRBJ1-2,.,TGTGCCAGCAAAAAGGGACCGCAGGGAGAATATGGCTACACCTTC,CASKKGPQGEYGYTF
TRBV11-2,TRBJ1-1,.,TGTGCCAGCAGCGCGAAACAGCGGGCGGGCACTGAAGCTTTCTTT,CASSAKQRAGTEAFF